These 20 T cell receptor beta chains were sequenced from one sample in a study of response to subunit inactivated influenza vaccine. MiXCR, applied by TCRdb to the RT-PCR reads, yields one record per CDR3 protein. The data contain about half a million distinct CDR3 sequences, 6.5% to 8% of them singletons. Sequencing was performed on PBMCs from blood, taken approximately 25 months after vaccination. The receptor source for this set is a man aged 50-75 years who received an inactivated influenza vaccine.

This clonotype appeared many times. The chain couples TRBV6-2 or TRBV6-3 to TRBJ2-7; D perhaps matches TRBD2 (6 bases). The CDR3 sequence is 17 residues long. Germline V gene sequence: CDR1 MNHEY, CDR2 SVGEGT. Trimming removed 0 bases at V and 3 bases at J, with 18 bases between. CDR3 protein: CASSYSIQEGPGYEQYF. CDR3 sequence (DNA): TGTGCCAGCAGTTACTCGATTCAGGAGGGACCAGGCTACGAGCAGTACTTC.

This clonotype was observed at least ten times. The rearrangement joins TRBV3-1 to TRBJ2-7; TRBD2 agrees at 10 bases. Trimming took 1 base from V and 4 from J; bases not matched to a gene: 7. Per germline, CDR1 LGHDT and CDR2 YNNKEL (reference sequence). The CDR3 has 16 amino acids. This CDR3 reads CASSQVAGGPAYEQYF. The CDR3 DNA reads as TGTGCCAGCAGCCAAGTAGCGGGGGGACCGGCATACGAGCAGTACTTC.

This rearrangement joins TRBV28 to TRBJ2-5; 7 bases fit TRBD2. CDR1 is MDHEN, CDR2 SYDVKM, per germline. The CDR3 is 17 residues long. Trimming removed 5 bases from V and 7 bases from J; junction bases left unmatched: 19. The CDR3, as DNA: TGTGCCAGCAGTCCGCTGAGGAGCGGGAATGGAGTGGGGACCCAGTACTTC. It codes for CASSPLRSGNGVGTQYF.

The V call is TRBV5-4, the J call TRBJ2-5, with TRBD2 matching 7 bases. The CDR3 loop spans 16 amino acids. After removal of 2 bases from V and 2 bases from J, the junction contained 9 bases not matched to a gene. The germline gives CDR1 SGHNT, CDR2 YYREEE (reference sequence). The CDR3 nucleotides are TGTGCCAGCAGCTTCCCAACGGCGGGAGAGCAAGAGACCCAGTACTTC. Translating it yields CASSFPTAGEQETQYF.

This clonotype was picked up a small number of times. The CDR3 sequence: CASSPWTATNEKLFF. The CDR3 DNA is TGCGCCAGCAGCCCCTGGACAGCAACTAATGAAAAACTGTTTTTT. The gene calls are TRBV5-1 and TRBJ1-4, with D perhaps matching TRBD1 (6 bases). CDR1 is SGHRS, CDR2 YFSETQ, per germline. The V end was cut by 4 bases, the J end by 0 bases, with 10 bases between. The CDR3 extends over 15 amino acids.

This clonotype was counted between two and nine times. The CDR3 DNA reads as TGTGCCAGCAGTTACGTGGGGCTAGGTTCCTACGAGCAGTACTTC. Encoded protein: CASSYVGLGSYEQYF. The chain couples TRBV6-5 to TRBJ2-7; D is perhaps TRBD1 (5 bases). CDR1 is MNHEY, CDR2 SVGAGI, per germline. The CDR3 is made up of 15 amino acids. V lost 2 bases and J 1 base, leaving 12 bases between the germline ends.

In this sample, this clonotype turned up a few times. The chain employs TRBV30 and TRBJ2-7; 10 bases agree with TRBD2. Germline values: CDR1 GTSNPN, CDR2 SVGIG (reference sequence). This CDR3 has 14 residues. V shed 0 bases, J shed 3 bases, and the junction held 2 bases outside the gene matches. DNA of the CDR3: TGTGCCTGGAGTGTCGTAGCGGGGGGCTACGAGCAGTACTTC. This translates into CAWSVVAGGYEQYF.

The sample holds many counts of this clonotype. The chain carries TRBV7-2 and TRBJ1-1, with D maybe TRBD1 (6 bases). The CDR3 length is 13 residues. Germline CDR1 and CDR2: SGHTA and FQGNSA. Trimming took 6 bases from V and 5 from J, leaving 13 bases between them. Written as DNA, the CDR3 is TGTGCCAGCAGGCCTAAACAGGGTACTGAAGCTTTCTTT. It is translated as CASRPKQGTEAFF.

The V and J genes are TRBV6-2 or TRBV6-3 and TRBJ2-5, with TRBD1 matching over 7 bases. From germline, CDR1 is MNHEY and CDR2 SVGEGT. V was pared by 6 bases and J by 3 bases, with 10 bases of the junction left unmatched. This CDR3 is built from 15 residues. The CDR3 DNA reads as TGTGCCAGCAGACCCGCCGGGACAGTTAAAGAGACCCAGTACTTC. Encoded protein: CASRPAGTVKETQYF.

A few counts support this clonotype. Written as DNA, the CDR3 is TGCGCCAGCAGCCTCCGCGGGGGTGCAACCTACGAGCAGTACTTC. This gives the protein CASSLRGGATYEQYF. The chain uses TRBV4-1 and TRBJ2-7; 7 bases are shared with TRBD2. CDR1 is MGHRA, CDR2 YSYEKL, per germline. The CDR3 totals 15 residues. The ends lost 4 bases at V and 2 bases at J; junction bases unmatched: 8.

This clonotype was seen repeatedly, ten times or more. The V call is TRBV10-2, the J call TRBJ1-2, with D possibly being TRBD1 (6 bases). Trimming took off 2 bases at V and 4 bases at J, with 11 bases between the two ends. The germline V gene encodes CDR1 WSHSY and CDR2 SAAADI. The CDR3 contains 14 residues. CDR3 sequence reads: CASSEQRGAYGYTF. The CDR3 DNA reads as TGCGCCAGCAGTGAGCAGAGGGGGGCCTATGGCTACACCTTC.

The table lists this clonotype with a few counts. DNA of the CDR3: TGCAGTGCTAGTCGGCTATACAATGAGCAGTTCTTC. It encodes CSASRLYNEQFF. The chain uses TRBV20-1 and TRBJ2-1, with D uncertain. Trimming took off 3 bases at V and 4 bases at J, with 7 bases between the two ends. CDR3 length: 12 amino acids. In germline, CDR1 is DFQATT, CDR2 SNEGSKA (reference sequence).

The chain carries TRBV20-1 and TRBJ2-2, with TRBD2 matching over 10 bases. This CDR3 has 15 residues. Germline CDR1 DFQATT, CDR2 SNEGSKA (reference sequence). V lost 4 bases, J lost 3 bases, and 5 bases stayed unmatched. The CDR3 loop is CSAIGAGGYTGELFF. CDR3 DNA: TGCAGTGCTATTGGAGCGGGGGGGTACACCGGGGAGCTGTTTTTT.

This clonotype has just a few counts. The CDR3 nucleotides read TGTGCCAGCAGCCAGCCGGGACAGGGGGGAGAGCAGTACTTC. Residues: CASSQPGQGGEQYF. The chain uses TRBV7-9 and TRBJ2-7, with 11 bases matching TRBD1. The germline V gene encodes CDR1 SEHNR and CDR2 FQNEAQ (reference sequence). Germline trimming cut 5 bases from V and 7 bases from J; bases unmatched to any gene: 7. The CDR3 loop spans 14 amino acids.

In its sample, this clonotype was seen many times. This rearrangement joins TRBV12-3 or TRBV12-4 to TRBJ1-1, with D possibly TRBD1 on 6 matching bases. The CDR3 length is 12 residues. Trimming pared 5 bases from V and 7 bases from J, leaving 11 bases between. The chain's CDR3 is CASSPTGNEAFF. CDR3 nucleotides: TGTGCCAGCAGTCCCACAGGGAATGAAGCTTTCTTT.

This clonotype was seen a few times. The V call is TRBV7-9, the J call TRBJ2-1, with 7 nucleotides matching TRBD2. Germline V gives CDR1 SEHNR, CDR2 FQNEAQ (reference sequence). The J segment lost 8 bases and the V segment lost 2 bases, leaving 9 bases of the junction unmatched. This CDR3 spans 15 amino acids. Here the CDR3 DNA reads TGTGCCAGCAGCTTAACAGCGGGGAGAGTCGATGAGCAGTTCTTC. Translation gives CASSLTAGRVDEQFF.

This clonotype has more than one count but fewer than ten. The genes are TRBV7-9 and TRBJ2-7, with 7 bases matching TRBD1. Unmatched junction bases numbered 8, after V lost 5 bases and J lost 1 base. Germline values: CDR1 SEHNR, CDR2 FQNEAQ (reference sequence). The CDR3 length is 15 residues. This CDR3 reads CASSPGRRGSYEQYF. The CDR3 DNA follows: TGTGCCAGCAGCCCCGGGCGCAGGGGGTCCTACGAGCAGTACTTC.

This clonotype was counted between two and nine times. V usage is TRBV25-1 and J usage is TRBJ2-1; no definite D call. V was cut by 3 bases and J by 7 bases, with 19 bases left in between. In germline, CDR1 is MGHDK, CDR2 SYGVNS. The CDR3 covers 16 residues. In DNA form, the CDR3 reads TGTGCCAGCAGTGACCAGACGGCAGTTAATGAGAATGAGCAGTTCTTC. Amino acids: CASSDQTAVNENEQFF.

Comment on this clonotype: At one end the junction does not follow the germline gene, possibly because of a read error. The chain recombines TRBV4-2 with TRBJ2-1, with TRBD2 matching 10 bases. The CDR3 has 15 amino acids. CDR1 is LGHNA and CDR2 is YNFKEQ in the germline V gene. CDR3: CARSQGAGGRNEQFF. In nucleotides, the CDR3 is TGTGCCAGGAGCCAGGGAGCGGGAGGGCGCAATGAGCAGTTCTTC.

V is TRBV29-1 and J is TRBJ1-2; no clear D gene. Germline V gene lookup returns CDR1 SQVTM and CDR2 ANQGSEA. CDR3 length: 12 residues. The V end was cut by 4 bases, the J end by 2 bases, with 8 bases between. CDR3 loop: CSVGSPNYGYTF. Here the CDR3 DNA reads TGCAGCGTTGGCAGCCCAAACTATGGCTACACCTTC.